The rows below give T cell receptor beta chains drawn from one sample of a study of blood T cell repertoires in COVID-19. Profiling relied on immunoSEQ multiplex PCR, and the TCRdb table lists in-frame clones only, not all of them. The sample includes around 250,000 clones, about 90% of them seen just once. Sequencing used PBMCs or T cells enriched from blood (not recorded which). These receptors came from a man in his fifties or sixties who had been exposed to COVID-19. The CDR3 runs from the conserved cysteine through the conserved F or W. The D gene is left open where the match is weak. Rows may omit the clone size; those that give it use once, few, many or a size class.

clone_size d_call j_call v_call cdr3_nt cdr3_aa
. TRBD1 TRBJ1-6 TRBV3-1/TRBV3-2 TGTGCCAGCAGCCTCCAAACAGGGGGATCCTATAATTCACCCCTCCACTTT CASSLQTGGSYNSPLHF
. . TRBJ1-1 TRBV28 TGTGCCAGCAGCCTCGGTTGGAACACTGAAGCTTTCTTT CASSLGWNTEAFF
. TRBD1 TRBJ2-6 TRBV7-3 TGTGCCAGCAGCCTGACAGGGGGTGGGGCTGGGGCCAACGTCCTGACTTTC CASSLTGGGAGANVLTF
once TRBD1 TRBJ2-3 TRBV18 TGTGCCAGCTCACCACCTCTGGGACAGGCGAGCACAGATACGCAGTATTTT CASSPPLGQASTDTQYF
. TRBD1 TRBJ1-2 TRBV12-3/TRBV12-4 TGTGCCAGCAGCCTCGGGACAGGATATGGCTACACCTTC CASSLGTGYGYTF
. . TRBJ1-1 TRBV29-1 TGCAGCGCCCTCGAGGTAGGGAACACTGAAGCTTTCTTT CSALEVGNTEAFF
. TRBD2 TRBJ2-7 TRBV18 TGTGCCAGCTCAGACCGCCGACTAGCACACGAGCAGTACTTC CASSDRRLAHEQYF
. . TRBJ1-6 TRBV19 TGTGCCAGTAGTATTTCGGGGGGCTTTGCTAATTCACCCCTCCACTTT CASSISGGFANSPLHF
. . TRBJ1-4 TRBV5-1 TGCGCCAGCAGCTTGGACAGGTGGGGCGAAAAACTGTTTTTT CASSLDRWGEKLFF
. TRBD1 TRBJ1-6 TRBV3-1/TRBV3-2 TGTGCCAGCAGCTGGCAGGGGGCCGATTCACCCCTCCACTTT CASSWQGADSPLHF
once . TRBJ1-5 TRBV27 TGTGCCAGCAGTTTTCAGGGCCCCCAAAGGCCCCAGCATTTT CASSFQGPQRPQHF
. TRBD2 TRBJ2-3 TRBV13 TGTGCCAGCAGCTTAGGCGGGGGGGCAGTAGATACGCAGTATTTT CASSLGGGAVDTQYF
. TRBD1 TRBJ1-2 TRBV2 TGTGCCAGCAGTGCGGACAGGGAGGCTGGCTACACCTTC CASSADREAGYTF
. TRBD2 TRBJ2-1 TRBV28 TGTGCCAGTCTAGAGCGGGGGGAGGACAATGAGCAGTTCTTC CASLERGEDNEQFF
few TRBD1 TRBJ1-2 TRBV6-5 TGTGCCAGCAGCCCGGGACAGGGGGCGCATGGCTACACCTTC CASSPGQGAHGYTF
. . TRBJ1-5 TRBV5-1 TGCGCCAGCAGCTCGCTACCGCAGGGAACTTCAATGGAGCCCCAGCATTTT CASSSLPQGTSMEPQHF
. . TRBJ1-2 TRBV28 TGTGCCAGCAGTTTGCGGGGAGGCTATGGCTACACCTTC CASSLRGGYGYTF
. . TRBJ2-3 TRBV30 TGTGCCTGGAGTCCCATCGGGGATACGCAGTATTTT CAWSPIGDTQYF
. TRBD2 TRBJ2-1 TRBV19 TGTGCCAGTAGTATAGTTGGACTAGCGGGAGACCCCAACAATGAGCAGTTCTTC CASSIVGLAGDPNNEQFF
. TRBD1 TRBJ2-7 TRBV6-1 TGTGCCAGCAGTGAGGGACAGGTTGCCTACGAGCAGTACTTC CASSEGQVAYEQYF
. TRBD1 TRBJ2-1 TRBV5-1 TGCGCCAGCAGCCAATCGACAGGGTTAGTTGATGAGCAGTTCTTC CASSQSTGLVDEQFF
. TRBD1 TRBJ2-2 TRBV30 TGTGCCTGGAGTGTACTTGGGACAGGGGTGACCGGGGAGCTGTTTTTT CAWSVLGTGVTGELFF
. TRBD1 TRBJ1-1 TRBV2 TGTGCCAGCAGCCGACAGGGAGAGAACACTGAAGCTTTCTTT CASSRQGENTEAFF
few . TRBJ1-2 TRBV28 TGTGCCAGCAGTTCGCAGACAGGCTCAGGGTATGGCTACACCTTC CASSSQTGSGYGYTF
. . TRBJ1-1 TRBV28 TGTGCCAGCAGTACTCGCGGGACGGAGAACACTGAAGCTTTCTTT CASSTRGTENTEAFF
. TRBD2 TRBJ2-7 TRBV27 TGTGCCAGCAGCCGGACTAGCGGTACCTACGAGCAGTACTTC CASSRTSGTYEQYF
. . TRBJ1-4 TRBV2 TGTGCCAGCAGGAACAGGGTCAATGAAAAACTGTTTTTT CASRNRVNEKLFF
. . TRBJ2-3 TRBV5-1 TGCGCCAGCAGCTCTGGACTACCAAGCACAGATACGCAGTATTTT CASSSGLPSTDTQYF
once . TRBJ1-3 TRBV7-3 TGTGCCAGCAGCTTGAGCGGTGGAAACACCATATATTTT CASSLSGGNTIYF
. . TRBJ2-4 TRBV5-1 TGCGCCAGCAGTTCCGAGATGGGGGCGAGAAACATTCAGTACTTC CASSSEMGARNIQYF
. TRBD2 TRBJ2-3 TRBV27 TGTGCCACCCGGCGACTAGCGGGACACACAGATACGCAGTATTTT CATRRLAGHTDTQYF
. TRBD2 TRBJ2-2 TRBV19 TGTGCCAGTAGTATAGTGCGGGGGGGCGCCGGGGAGCTGTTTTTT CASSIVRGGAGELFF
. . TRBJ2-5 TRBV18 TGTGCCAGCTCACCAGGGGCCCAAGAGACCCAGTACTTC CASSPGAQETQYF
. . TRBJ1-6 TRBV21-1 TGTGCCAGCAGCAAAAAGGGGCAGAGCGGGAACTCCTATAATTCACCCCTCCACTTT CASSKKGQSGNSYNSPLHF
. . TRBJ2-3 TRBV5-4 TGTGCCAGCAGCGAGGACAGAACCGATACGCAGTATTTT CASSEDRTDTQYF
. TRBD1 TRBJ1-3 TRBV7-2 TGTGCCAGCAGCTATGGACAGGGGAAAGGAAACACCATATATTTT CASSYGQGKGNTIYF
. TRBD1 TRBJ1-1 TRBV28 TGTGCCAGCAGCGCCATTACAGGGGGGGGGACTGAAGCTTTCTTT CASSAITGGGTEAFF
. . TRBJ1-3 TRBV12-3/TRBV12-4 TGTGCCAGCAGTGTGCCCTTCCGGACCATATATTTT CASSVPFRTIYF
. TRBD1 TRBJ2-2 TRBV7-3 TGTGCCAGCAGCACCCGGACAGGGGGAGGCACCGGGGAGCTGTTTTTT CASSTRTGGGTGELFF
. TRBD1 TRBJ1-4 TRBV5-5 TGTGCCAGCAACTCCGGGACAGAGAATGAAAAACTGTTTTTT CASNSGTENEKLFF
. . TRBJ1-4 TRBV25-1 TGTGCCAGCAGTGCGGGAGGCACTAATGAAAAACTGTTTTTT CASSAGGTNEKLFF
once . TRBJ1-5 TRBV9 TGTGCCAGCAGCGTAGATACAGGTTCGGATCAGCCCCAGCATTTT CASSVDTGSDQPQHF
. . TRBJ2-5 TRBV21-1 TGTGCCAGCAGCAAAGGTGCAGGGGCCAGGGAAGAGACCCAGTACTTC CASSKGAGAREETQYF
. TRBD2 TRBJ2-1 TRBV6-5 TGCTGTAGCGGGAGTTTTAATGAGCAGTTCTTC CCSGSFNEQFF
. TRBD2 TRBJ2-3 TRBV5-1 TGCGCCAGCAGCTTGGCTAGCGGAGATACGCAGTATTTT CASSLASGDTQYF
. . TRBJ1-1 TRBV7-3 TGTGCCAGCAGCAAGGACATGAACACTGAAGCTTTCTTT CASSKDMNTEAFF
once TRBD2 TRBJ2-5 TRBV28 TGTGCCAGCAGTGGACTAGCGGGAGTCAGCCCCCAAGAGACCCAGTACTTC CASSGLAGVSPQETQYF
. TRBD1 TRBJ2-1 TRBV5-1 TGCGCCAGCAGGGATACCGGGACAGGGACAGAGCAGTTCTTC CASRDTGTGTEQFF
. . TRBJ2-5 TRBV7-2 TGTGCCAGCAGCTCCTTAAACCAAGAGACCCAGTACTTC CASSSLNQETQYF
once . TRBJ1-2 TRBV7-9 TGTGCCAGCAGCCCAGTGGCAGGGGCAGGCTACACCTTC CASSPVAGAGYTF
. . TRBJ1-2 TRBV6-5 TGTGCCAGCAGTTATCAGGGGCGAGGGTATGGCTACACCTTC CASSYQGRGYGYTF